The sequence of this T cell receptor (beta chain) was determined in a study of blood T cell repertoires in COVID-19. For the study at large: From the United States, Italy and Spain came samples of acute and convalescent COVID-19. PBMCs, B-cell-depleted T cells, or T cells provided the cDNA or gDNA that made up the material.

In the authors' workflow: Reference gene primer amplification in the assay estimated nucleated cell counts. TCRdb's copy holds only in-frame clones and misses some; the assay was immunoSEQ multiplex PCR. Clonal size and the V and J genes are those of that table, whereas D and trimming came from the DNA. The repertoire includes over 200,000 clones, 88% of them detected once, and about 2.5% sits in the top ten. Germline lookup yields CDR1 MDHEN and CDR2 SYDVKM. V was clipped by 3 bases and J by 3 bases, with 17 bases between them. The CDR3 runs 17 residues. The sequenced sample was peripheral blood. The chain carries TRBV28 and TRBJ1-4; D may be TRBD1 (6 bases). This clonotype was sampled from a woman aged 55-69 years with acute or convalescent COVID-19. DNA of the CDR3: TGTGCCAGCAGTTTGACCCGCACAGGGTGGGCTAATGAAAAACTGTTTTTT. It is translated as CASSLTRTGWANEKLFF.